These T cell receptor beta chains were read from a single sample in a study of T-cell reconstitution after alpha-beta-depleted transplantation in children. TCRdb called the PCR reads again in MiXCR, with one record for every CDR3 protein. The repertoire holds 450,000 to 550,000 distinct CDR3 sequences, 11% seen once, with approximately 14% in the top ten. The input for sequencing was PBMCs, mostly from graft donor cells, taken 180 days after TCRalphabeta/CD19-depleted stem cell transplant. The receptors here all came from a female patient between 2 and 15 years old who had a stem cell transplant for aplastic anemia, so the T cells may come from the graft donor. Both conserved end residues are part of each CDR3. D genes are given only for firm matches. Not all rows give a size; the values are once, few, many and, for expanded clones, a class.

-	TRBJ1-5	TRBV20-1	-	CSASFGPRHVDQPQHF	TGCAGTGCTAGCTTCGGACCCCGACATGTAGATCAGCCCCAGCATTTT
few	TRBJ1-2	TRBV7-2	-	CASSYRRNGYTF	TGTGCCAGCAGTTACAGGAGGAATGGCTACACCTTC
-	TRBJ1-2	TRBV7-9	TRBD1	CASSRGTGTPHGYTF	TGTGCCAGCAGCAGGGGGACAGGGACTCCCCATGGCTACACCTTC
-	TRBJ2-1	TRBV12-5	-	CASGLVSGGGNEQFF	TGTGCTAGTGGTTTGGTATCCGGAGGGGGCAATGAGCAGTTCTTC
few	TRBJ1-1	TRBV12-3/TRBV12-4	-	CASSSTPDRPSEAFF	TGTGCCAGCAGTTCCACTCCGGACCGACCCTCTGAAGCTTTCTTT
-	TRBJ2-1	TRBV29-1	-	CSVDSRDLSNEQFF	TGCAGCGTTGATTCGCGGGACCTCTCCAATGAGCAGTTCTTC
-	TRBJ2-1	TRBV4-3	TRBD2	CASGLAGSSYNEQFF	TGCGCCAGCGGATTAGCGGGGAGCTCCTACAATGAGCAGTTCTTC
few	TRBJ1-1	TRBV23-1	-	CASSPGPGGTEAFF	TGCGCCAGCAGTCCGGGCCCGGGGGGGACTGAAGCTTTCTTT
-	TRBJ1-2	TRBV29-1	-	CSVEAPFYGYTF	TGCAGCGTTGAAGCGCCTTTCTATGGCTACACCTTC
few	TRBJ2-2	TRBV11-3	TRBD2	CASPTTSGTSGSDLLSGELFF	TGTGCCAGCCCCACCACCTCCGGGACTAGCGGGAGTGACCTTTTGTCCGGGGAGCTGTTTTTT
-	TRBJ2-7	TRBV11-1	-	CASSFELDSSSREQYF	TGTGCCAGCAGTTTTGAACTGGACAGTTCCTCCCGCGAGCAGTACTTC
few	TRBJ2-7	TRBV20-1	TRBD1	CSASHGDSLSDEQYF	TGCAGTGCTAGCCACGGGGACAGCCTATCGGACGAGCAGTACTTC
few	TRBJ1-5	TRBV6-2/TRBV6-3	-	CASRETVNNQPQHF	TGTGCCAGCAGGGAGACGGTTAACAATCAGCCCCAGCATTTT
many	TRBJ2-7	TRBV5-1	TRBD2	CASSLTTWTSRSSYEQYF	TGCGCCAGCAGCTTGACTACGTGGACTAGCAGGAGCTCCTACGAGCAGTACTTC
-	TRBJ2-2	TRBV9	-	CASSVGGLPAGELFF	TGTGCCAGCAGCGTAGGGGGACTCCCCGCCGGGGAGCTGTTTTTT
few	TRBJ2-1	TRBV12-3/TRBV12-4	TRBD2	CASSLGGRVEQFF	TGTGCCAGCAGTTTGGGCGGGAGGGTGGAGCAGTTCTTC
few	TRBJ2-1	TRBV7-2	TRBD2	CASRGVLAGINEQFF	TGTGCCAGCAGGGGGGTACTAGCGGGAATCAATGAGCAGTTCTTC
-	TRBJ1-5	TRBV20-1	-	CSARRVDQPQHF	TGCAGTGCTAGGAGAGTGGATCAGCCCCAGCATTTT
few	TRBJ2-3	TRBV7-2	TRBD1	CASSPLGDRSTDTQYF	TGTGCCAGCAGCCCATTGGGGGACAGGAGCACAGATACGCAGTATTTT
-	TRBJ2-5	TRBV15	TRBD1	CATSTRQGEETQYF	TGTGCCACCAGCACAAGACAGGGTGAAGAGACCCAGTACTTC
-	TRBJ2-1	TRBV4-3	-	CASSPPTGTSKANEQFF	TGCGCCAGCAGCCCTCCCACCGGGACTTCTAAGGCCAATGAGCAGTTCTTC
many	TRBJ2-1	TRBV15	-	CATGTYNEQFF	TGTGCCACCGGAACCTACAATGAGCAGTTCTTC
few	TRBJ2-3	TRBV27	TRBD2	CASSTTGTSGRATDTQYF	TGTGCCAGCAGTACCACCGGGACTAGCGGGAGGGCCACAGATACGCAGTATTTT
many	TRBJ2-5	TRBV18	-	CASSPRGETQYF	TGTGCCAGTAGTCCCAGGGGCGAGACCCAGTACTTC
few	TRBJ1-2	TRBV28	-	CASSFQSLHYGYTF	TGTGCCAGCAGTTTCCAGTCCCTTCATTATGGCTACACCTTC
many	TRBJ1-2	TRBV5-1	-	CASSFTGTNYGYTF	TGCGCCAGCAGCTTCACAGGAACTAACTATGGCTACACCTTC
-	TRBJ2-3	TRBV5-6	-	CASSPLSGDTQYF	TGTGCCAGCAGCCCACTATCGGGAGATACGCAGTATTTT
few	TRBJ2-1	TRBV20-1	TRBD2	CSARNRGLAGVNEQFF	TGCAGTGCTAGGAACAGGGGACTAGCGGGAGTAAATGAGCAGTTCTTC
-	TRBJ2-1	TRBV20-1	-	CSAKKAEPSYNEQFF	TGCAGTGCCAAGAAAGCGGAGCCCTCCTACAATGAGCAGTTCTTC
-	TRBJ2-7	TRBV4-2	TRBD2	CASRRGLAGGRSSYEQYF	TGTGCCAGCAGGCGCGGACTAGCGGGAGGTCGAAGCTCCTACGAGCAGTACTTC
-	TRBJ2-1	TRBV28	-	CASTRGVYNEQFF	TGTGCCAGCACAAGAGGGGTCTACAATGAGCAGTTCTTC
many	TRBJ2-4	TRBV5-1	-	CASSLAEGGRGIQYF	TGCGCCAGCAGCTTGGCCGAGGGGGGACGGGGCATTCAGTACTTC
-	TRBJ1-1	TRBV12-3/TRBV12-4	TRBD1	CASINTGTGNTEAFF	TGTGCCAGCATTAACACCGGGACAGGGAACACTGAAGCTTTCTTT
many	TRBJ2-1	TRBV6-5	-	CASSYRGSSYNEQFF	TGTGCCAGCAGTTACAGAGGGAGCTCCTACAATGAGCAGTTCTTC